One sample yielded the 23 T cell receptor beta chains listed below, sequenced in a study of T cell changes during pregnancy in multiple sclerosis. Sequencing used immunoSEQ multiplex PCR; TCRdb keeps in-frame clones, though not all of them. The sample contains more than 55,000 clones, 85% to 95% of which appear only once. The sample in question was CD8+ T cells from peripheral blood mononuclear cells, obtained in the third trimester of pregnancy. Receptor source: a female donor with multiple sclerosis, enrolled in a pregnancy study.

V usage is TRBV14 and J usage is TRBJ2-7, with 7 bases identical to TRBD1. Losses at the gene ends were 3 bases for V and 7 bases for J; bases not matched to a gene: 12. The CDR3 is made up of 15 amino acids. Germline CDR1 and CDR2: SGHDN and FVKESK. CDR3 in amino acids: CASSHPTGTLGEQYF. CDR3 sequence (DNA): TGTGCCAGCAGCCACCCGACAGGGACCCTGGGGGAGCAGTACTTC. Combining the CDR3 with reference TRBV14 and TRBJ2-7 gives the whole variable domain EAGVTQFPSHSVIEKGQTVTLRCDPISGHDNLYWYRRVMGKEIKFLLHFVKESKQDESGMPNNRFLAERTGGTYSTLKVQPAELEDSGVYFCASSHPTGTLGEQYFGPGTRLTVT.

The J gene is TRBJ1-2, the V gene TRBV27; maybe TRBD1 (6 bases). CDR3 size: 14 residues. The germline V gene has CDR1 MNHEY and CDR2 SMNVEV (reference sequence). The V end was cut by 7 bases, the J end by 8 bases, with 20 bases between. The CDR3 spells CASTLIGGSEGYTF. CDR3 DNA sequence: TGTGCCAGCACCCTTATTGGGGGCTCTGAGGGCTACACCTTC.

The chain couples TRBV6-5 to TRBJ2-7, with unresolved D. This CDR3 is built from 15 residues. The germline V gene has CDR1 MNHEY and CDR2 SVGAGI. Trimming removed 0 bases at V and 3 bases at J, with 12 bases between. The CDR3 protein is CASSYSAAPLYEQYF. The CDR3 DNA is TGTGCCAGCAGTTACTCCGCGGCCCCCCTCTACGAGCAGTACTTC.

This clone has only one observation. CDR3: CASSLYSSYEQYF. CDR3 DNA: TGTGCCAGCAGCTTGTACAGCTCCTACGAGCAGTACTTC. The chain couples TRBV5-6 to TRBJ2-7; D ambiguous. Deletions cut 1 base from V and 0 bases from J, with 5 bases between. The germline V gene encodes CDR1 SGHDT and CDR2 YYEEEE. This CDR3 comprises 13 residues.

For the CDR3, the DNA is TGTGCCAGCAGCTACGGGGAGGGTGGCGAGACCCAGTACTTC. It encodes CASSYGEGGETQYF. The rearrangement links TRBV7-9 to TRBJ2-5; TRBD2 aligns across 7 bases. The germline gives CDR1 SEHNR, CDR2 FQNEAQ (reference sequence). CDR3 size: 14 residues. J lost 5 bases, V lost 4 bases, and 7 bases had no gene match.

This chain links TRBV7-3 with TRBJ2-2; 8 bases agree with TRBD2. Germline V gene sequence: CDR1 SGHTA, CDR2 FQGTGA. Unmatched junction bases numbered 6, after V lost 2 bases and J lost 4 bases. The CDR3 length is 16 residues. The CDR3: CASSLGLGTSTGELFF. DNA of the CDR3: TGTGCCAGCAGCTTAGGTCTCGGGACTAGCACCGGGGAGCTGTTTTTT.

The J gene is TRBJ2-1, the V gene TRBV11-2; 10 bases map to TRBD2. CDR1 is SGHAT and CDR2 is FQNNGV in the germline V gene. This CDR3 has 14 amino acids. Trimming took 3 bases from V and 6 from J; bases not matched to a gene: 2. This CDR3 is CASSLPSGSNEQFF. CDR3 sequence (DNA): TGTGCCAGCAGCTTGCCTAGCGGGAGCAATGAGCAGTTCTTC.

The chain couples TRBV30 to TRBJ2-1, with 13 positions matching TRBD2. Unmatched junction bases numbered 4, after V lost 1 base and J lost 7 bases. CDR1 GTSNPN and CDR2 SVGIG come from the germline V gene (reference sequence). The CDR3 totals 15 residues. The CDR3 is CAWSGLAGGGNEQFF. The CDR3 DNA follows: TGTGCCTGGAGTGGACTAGCGGGAGGTGGTAATGAGCAGTTCTTC.

This clone showed up just once. J is TRBJ2-3 and V is TRBV18; the D gene is possibly TRBD2 (6 bases). Germline V gene sequence: CDR1 KGHSH, CDR2 LQKENI. The CDR3 runs to 17 residues. V was cut by 4 bases and J by 1 base, with 18 bases left in between. CDR3 in DNA: TGTGCCAGCTCACGATCAGAAAGGGAGGTTGGCACAGATACGCAGTATTTT. This encodes CASSRSEREVGTDTQYF.

The table lists this clone with a count of one. V is TRBV9 and J is TRBJ1-1; 9 bases map to TRBD1. V dropped 2 bases and J dropped 5; count of bases not matched to a gene: 7. This CDR3 region has 15 residues. Per the germline V gene, CDR1 is SGDLS and CDR2 is YYNGEE. Here the CDR3 reads CASSVGDREGTEAFF. The CDR3 nucleotides read TGTGCCAGCAGCGTGGGGGACAGGGAAGGGACTGAAGCTTTCTTT. The full variable domain, its missing parts supplied by reference TRBV9 and TRBJ1-1, is DSGVTQTPKHLITATGQRVTLRCSPRSGDLSVYWYQQSLDQGLQFLIQYYNGEERAKGNILERFSAQQFPDLHSELNLSSLELGDSALYFCASSVGDREGTEAFFGQGTRLTVV.

The chain employs TRBV7-9 and TRBJ2-3; 8 bases are shared with TRBD1. After removal of 5 bases from V and 2 bases from J, the junction contained 9 bases not matched to a gene. Germline V CDR1 and CDR2: SEHNR, FQNEAQ (reference sequence). This CDR3 spans 16 amino acids. The CDR3 spells CASSVGTGDSTDTQYF. The CDR3 DNA is TGTGCCAGCAGCGTAGGGACAGGAGACTCCACAGATACGCAGTATTTT.

This chain joins TRBV7-2 and TRBJ2-5; 9 nucleotides align to TRBD2. Looked up from germline, CDR1 is SGHTA and CDR2 is FQGNSA. Trimming took 6 bases from V and 0 from J; bases not matched to a gene: 11. There are 17 residues in the CDR3. CDR3 amino acids: CASRSRASGTYQETQYF. CDR3 DNA sequence: TGTGCCAGCAGGTCGAGGGCTAGCGGGACTTACCAAGAGACCCAGTACTTC.

This chain uses TRBV11-2 with TRBJ2-3, with 9 positions matching TRBD1. Unmatched junction bases numbered 8, after V lost 0 bases and J lost 1 base. CDR3 length: 18 amino acids. Germline CDR1 is SGHAT and CDR2 is FQNNGV. The CDR3 DNA sequence: TGTGCCAGCAGCTTAGATATAGGGACAGGGTATGGCACAGATACGCAGTATTTT. This codes for CASSLDIGTGYGTDTQYF.

This chain joins TRBV10-2 and TRBJ1-2; 7 bases align to TRBD1. Trimming at V came to 3 bases and at J to 2 bases, leaving 3 bases not matched to a gene. Per the germline V gene, CDR1 is WSHSY and CDR2 is SAAADI. This CDR3 spans 14 amino acids. The CDR3 sequence: CASSDGTENYGYTF. CDR3 nucleotides: TGCGCCAGCAGTGATGGGACAGAAAACTATGGCTACACCTTC.

The chain combines TRBV9 with TRBJ1-5, with 7 bases that match TRBD1. The germline V gene encodes CDR1 SGDLS and CDR2 YYNGEE. The CDR3 has 15 residues. V lost 0 bases and J lost 3; bases outside the gene matches: 3. CDR3 sequence: CASSVGQGDNQPQHF. DNA of the CDR3: TGTGCCAGCAGCGTAGGACAGGGAGACAATCAGCCCCAGCATTTT.

The chain carries TRBV4-1 and TRBJ1-5; D is ambiguous. The CDR3 totals 15 residues. Between the trimmed V and J ends, which lost 1 base and 5 bases, there was a span of 12 bases. Germline V gives CDR1 MGHRA, CDR2 YSYEKL. CDR3 bases: TGCGCCAGCAGCCAAGTCTCTTCGGGTTATCAGCCCCAGCATTTT. Translation: CASSQVSSGYQPQHF.

This chain links TRBV28 with TRBJ1-2, with D perhaps TRBD1 (5 bases). This CDR3 contains 16 residues. From germline, CDR1 is MDHEN and CDR2 SYDVKM. V lost 5 bases to trimming and J lost 4 bases, with 20 bases between them. CDR3 amino acids: CASSLTGDPLPYGYTF. The DNA for the CDR3 is TGTGCCAGCAGTCTCACGGGGGACCCTCTCCCCTATGGCTACACCTTC.

This rearrangement joins TRBV5-1 to TRBJ2-5; 7 bases are a match to TRBD2. Germline trimming cut 4 bases from V and 2 bases from J; bases unmatched to any gene: 11. Germline loops: CDR1 SGHRS, CDR2 YFSETQ. The CDR3 sequence is 16 residues long. The CDR3 loop reads CASSLGPAGDQETQYF. In DNA, the CDR3 is TGCGCCAGCAGCCTGGGACCGGCGGGAGATCAAGAGACCCAGTACTTC.

This chain uses TRBV4-3 with TRBJ2-1, with a weak D call TRBD2 (5 bases). Germline lookup yields CDR1 LGHNA and CDR2 YSLEER. The CDR3 sequence is 14 residues long. The ends were cut back, 0 bases at V and 9 bases at J, with 12 bases in the middle. This chain's CDR3 is CASSQDMDRGEQFF. CDR3 sequence (DNA): TGCGCCAGCAGCCAAGATATGGACCGGGGTGAGCAGTTCTTC.

The chain carries TRBV5-6 and TRBJ2-1; TRBD2 matches 11 bases. J was trimmed by 2 bases and V by 4 bases; bases with no gene match: 5. CDR1 and CDR2 (germline): SGHDT, YYEEEE. The CDR3 consists of 16 residues. As DNA, the CDR3 is TGTGCCAGCAGCCTACCGGGACTAGCGGCCTACAATGAGCAGTTCTTC. It specifies CASSLPGLAAYNEQFF. Full variable domain (outside the CDR3, taken from reference TRBV5-6 and TRBJ2-1): DAGVTQSPTHLIKTRGQQVTLRCSPKSGHDTVSWYQQALGQGPQFIFQYYEEEERQRGNFPDRFSGHQFPNYSSELNVNALLLGDSALYLCASSLPGLAAYNEQFFGPGTRLTVL.

The gene calls are TRBV7-3 and TRBJ2-3; no clear D gene. Germline CDR1 SGHTA, CDR2 FQGTGA. Trimming stripped 3 bases from V and 2 bases from J, with 9 bases between. The CDR3 consists of 14 residues. CDR3 DNA: TGTGCCAGCAGCTTGATAGGAGACACAGATACGCAGTATTTT. Encoded protein: CASSLIGDTDTQYF.

This chain uses TRBV19 with TRBJ2-7; TRBD1 matches at 9 bases. J lost 3 bases, V lost 5 bases, and 23 bases had no gene match. Germline V gives CDR1 LNHDA, CDR2 SQIVND (reference sequence). CDR3 length: 20 amino acids. CDR3 loop: CASSRQWGDREVAGDYEQYF. CDR3 bases: TGTGCCAGTAGTCGGCAATGGGGGGACAGGGAAGTCGCGGGAGACTACGAGCAGTACTTC.

The chain joins TRBV7-9 to TRBJ1-1; tentative D call: TRBD1 (5 bases). Trimming took off 5 bases at V and 0 bases at J, with 22 bases between the two ends. The CDR3 is made up of 18 amino acids. The germline CDR1 and CDR2 sequences are SEHNR and FQNEAQ (reference sequence). The CDR3 reads CASSPQRQLPIMNTEAFF. CDR3 bases: TGTGCCAGCAGCCCCCAGAGACAGCTACCAATTATGAACACTGAAGCTTTCTTT.